The present entry profiles one T cell receptor beta chain with its context. This clonotype showed up just a few times. There is no known antigen for this receptor. Per-base qualities were not stored, and no clone one base away is much larger. Ficoll-Paque density gradient centrifugation was the method used to isolate PBMCs. This specimen comes from a study of T-cell memory formation after mild COVID-19 (TCRdb year 2021). Turning to the overall study: Most TCR sequence clusters were specific to one of the two donors. Two young, previously healthy adult volunteers made up the cohort, one male and one female. In two donors, T-cell clones that expanded and contracted after mild COVID-19 were tracked by sequencing TCRalpha and TCRbeta repertoires over time.

The CDR3 sequence holds 16 residues, the cysteine and phenylalanine included. Solely the CDR3 DNA is kept, with 48 bases framed from the first base. Here V drops 0 bases and J drops 4 bases, and the junction holds 6 bases not matched to any gene. The run used an Illumina NovaSeq 6000. Using 5'RACE with constant-segment primers, TCRalpha and TCRbeta cDNA libraries were constructed, with sample barcodes and unique molecular identifiers added in the process. RNA was extracted from every sample with Trizol reagent. Libraries were amplified in two PCR steps, with a second sample barcode and Illumina TruSeq adapters added in the second step. The libraries were sequenced on an Illumina NovaSeq using 2 x 150 bp paired-end reads. Concerning the study's data processing: The reads were demultiplexed and collapsed into UMI-guided consensus sequences using migec v1.2.7. Using mixcr v2.1.11, UMI consensuses were aligned to TRA and TRB V and J templates and then assembled into clonotypes. A clonotype was counted as expanded or contracted only if both edgeR and NoisET called the change significant, with noise models trained on biological replicates. edgeR calls used a false discovery rate-adjusted p below 0.01 and a log2 fold-change threshold of 1. As an exploratory analysis of dynamics, PCA with hierarchical clustering was applied to max-normalized trajectories of the 1000 most abundant clonotypes. Separately sequenced CD4+ and CD8+ repertoires were used to assign a CD4 or CD8 phenotype to each responding clone. Using fastp at Q25 and MiXCR, TCRdb reprocessed the public reads and kept productive beta chains. CDR3 protein duplicates are merged, each entry listing the most common genes and DNA. The V and J calls, along with clone size, are taken from TCRdb and not from the paper's own processing. Present in this sample are some 210,000 distinct CDR3 sequences, approximately 20% of which were seen just once. The ten largest account for approximately 2.4% of the sample.

Results the study describes overall, beyond this receptor: Only two mild cases were covered by the study, and larger cohorts that include severe cases with pre-infection samples were considered necessary. Contracting CD4+ clones turned up mainly in the CM and EM memory subsets, whereas EMRA was where CD8+ clones were enriched. Some responding clones were found in pre-infection memory, which suggests that pre-existing cross-reactive memory T cells took part in the SARS-CoV-2 response. SARS-CoV-2 specificity was not confirmed for the second-wave clones peaking on day 37. From day 15 to 85, contracting clones showed balanced CD4/CD8 phenotypes, whereas a second wave of clones that expanded from day 15 to 37 leaned towards CD4+.

The sequence joins TRBV12-3 or TRBV12-4 to TRBJ2-3; TRBD2 matches 8 bases in the middle. The sequenced sample consisted of PBMCs or a T cell subset sorted from them (not recorded which). This clonotype originated in an adult woman who had mild COVID-19 (a few samples of this study predate the infection). The sample titles of this study are shuffled in the database, so cell type and time point are left out; the donor was told from shared clones. The base sequence is TGTGCCAGCAGTTTAGCCGTTAGCGGGGCGTCAGATACGCAGTATTTT. Its protein is CASSLAVSGASDTQYF.